This T cell receptor (beta chain) originates from a study of blood T cell repertoires in COVID-19. Study summary: The United States, Italy and Spain supplied acute and convalescent COVID-19 samples. From T cells, B-cell-depleted T cells, or PBMCs came the material, which was cDNA or gDNA.

V was clipped by 6 bases and J by 1 base, with 10 bases between them. This CDR3 has 13 amino acids. In the authors' methods: Researchers report that nucleated cell counts were estimated from reference gene primer amplification. Method: immunoSEQ multiplex PCR; TCRdb's copy keeps in-frame clones and lacks some. For V, J and clone size, that table is used; D and trimming come from the DNA. Of tens of thousands of clones listed, 80% to 95% are singletons. This clone was seen just once. The sequencing sample was made of peripheral blood. This chain links TRBV6-7 with TRBJ2-7, with D tentatively TRBD1 (6 bases). TRBV6-7 is an open reading frame whose function is uncertain. This clonotype originated in a man between 50 and 59 years old with active COVID-19. The CDR3 DNA is TGTGCCAGCAGGCCACAGGGATCCTACGAGCAGTACTTC. Protein: CASRPQGSYEQYF.